These T cell receptor beta chains were read from a single sample in a study of shared clonotypes between healthy human individuals. TCRdb's copy holds only in-frame clones and misses some; the assay was immunoSEQ multiplex PCR. The sample consists of millions of clones, about 92% of them appearing once. Material: naive CD4+ T cells sorted from blood. The receptors were gathered from a man between 18 and 29 years old in good health. CDR3s include the opening cysteine and the closing phenylalanine or tryptophan. D genes are given only for firm matches. Not every row has a clone size; where given, it reads once, few, many or a size class.

d_call: TRBD1
v_call: TRBV2
j_call: TRBJ2-2
clone_size: -
cdr3_aa: CATAGGVNTGELFF
cdr3_nt: TGTGCCACCGCAGGGGGCGTGAACACCGGGGAGCTGTTTTTT

d_call: -
v_call: TRBV6-5
j_call: TRBJ2-2
clone_size: -
cdr3_aa: CASSYSRGSWTGELFF
cdr3_nt: TGTGCCAGCAGTTACTCTAGAGGGTCATGGACCGGGGAGCTGTTTTTT

d_call: TRBD1
v_call: TRBV6-5
j_call: TRBJ2-7
clone_size: -
cdr3_aa: CASRRGQGYEQYF
cdr3_nt: TGTGCCAGCAGAAGGGGACAGGGCTACGAGCAGTACTTC

d_call: -
v_call: TRBV4-3
j_call: TRBJ2-7
clone_size: -
cdr3_aa: CASSQDGGPLGGEQYF
cdr3_nt: TGCGCCAGCAGCCAAGATGGAGGTCCCCTAGGGGGCGAGCAGTACTTC

d_call: -
v_call: TRBV10-3
j_call: TRBJ2-2
clone_size: -
cdr3_aa: CAIRTYTGELFF
cdr3_nt: TGTGCCATCCGCACCTACACCGGGGAGCTGTTTTTT

d_call: TRBD1
v_call: TRBV15
j_call: TRBJ1-3
clone_size: few
cdr3_aa: CATSRTGGVGNTIYF
cdr3_nt: TGTGCCACCAGCAGGACAGGGGGGGTTGGAAACACCATATATTTT

d_call: TRBD1
v_call: TRBV5-1
j_call: TRBJ2-7
clone_size: -
cdr3_aa: CASSPSRDRGLEQYF
cdr3_nt: TGCGCCAGCAGTCCCAGCCGGGACAGGGGGCTAGAGCAGTACTTC

d_call: TRBD1
v_call: TRBV11-2
j_call: TRBJ1-3
clone_size: -
cdr3_aa: CASSLTGGSSGNTIYF
cdr3_nt: TGTGCCAGCAGCTTAACAGGGGGAAGCTCTGGAAACACCATATATTTT

d_call: -
v_call: TRBV6-6
j_call: TRBJ2-7
clone_size: -
cdr3_aa: CASSYLGDEQYF
cdr3_nt: TGTGCCAGCAGTTATCTTGGGGACGAGCAGTACTTC

d_call: -
v_call: TRBV30
j_call: TRBJ1-2
clone_size: -
cdr3_aa: CAGRGGKIYPYYGYTF
cdr3_nt: TGTGCCGGGAGGGGCGGCAAGATCTATCCTTACTATGGCTACACCTTC

d_call: TRBD2
v_call: TRBV5-5
j_call: TRBJ2-7
clone_size: -
cdr3_aa: CASSAGLAGAEQYF
cdr3_nt: TGTGCCAGCAGCGCGGGACTAGCGGGAGCCGAGCAGTACTTC

d_call: -
v_call: TRBV5-4
j_call: TRBJ2-7
clone_size: -
cdr3_aa: CASSLDQGSSYEQYF
cdr3_nt: TGTGCCAGCAGCTTGGACCAGGGGAGCTCCTACGAGCAGTACTTC

d_call: -
v_call: TRBV18
j_call: TRBJ2-3
clone_size: -
cdr3_aa: CASSPLAGSSTDTQYF
cdr3_nt: TGTGCCAGCTCACCACTAGCAGGGTCTAGCACAGATACGCAGTATTTT

d_call: -
v_call: TRBV6-5
j_call: TRBJ1-1
clone_size: -
cdr3_aa: CASRKQGTNTEAFF
cdr3_nt: TGTGCCAGCAGAAAACAGGGAACCAACACTGAAGCTTTCTTT

d_call: -
v_call: TRBV14
j_call: TRBJ1-1
clone_size: -
cdr3_aa: CASSQVKVNTEAFF
cdr3_nt: TGTGCCAGCAGCCAAGTTAAAGTGAACACTGAAGCTTTCTTT

d_call: -
v_call: TRBV19
j_call: TRBJ1-4
clone_size: -
cdr3_aa: CASMDWGEPNEKLFF
cdr3_nt: TGTGCCAGTATGGACTGGGGGGAGCCTAATGAAAAACTGTTTTTT

d_call: -
v_call: TRBV5-6
j_call: TRBJ2-7
clone_size: few
cdr3_aa: CASSYPVREREEAYEQYF
cdr3_nt: TGTGCCAGCAGCTACCCTGTTCGCGAGCGCGAAGAGGCCTACGAGCAGTACTTC

d_call: -
v_call: TRBV7-2
j_call: TRBJ1-2
clone_size: -
cdr3_aa: CASSLVAVDYGYTF
cdr3_nt: TGTGCCAGCAGCTTAGTTGCGGTGGACTATGGCTACACCTTC

d_call: -
v_call: TRBV11-2
j_call: TRBJ2-6
clone_size: -
cdr3_aa: CASSYMSSGANVLTF
cdr3_nt: TGTGCCAGCAGCTATATGAGCTCTGGGGCCAACGTCCTGACTTTC

d_call: -
v_call: TRBV5-1
j_call: TRBJ1-4
clone_size: -
cdr3_aa: CASTSGGSNEKLFF
cdr3_nt: TGCGCCAGCACTTCGGGGGGCTCTAATGAAAAACTGTTTTTT

d_call: -
v_call: TRBV4-1
j_call: TRBJ2-3
clone_size: -
cdr3_aa: CASSQEGQPDTQYF
cdr3_nt: TGCGCCAGCAGCCAAGAGGGACAACCAGATACGCAGTATTTT

d_call: -
v_call: TRBV2
j_call: TRBJ2-7
clone_size: -
cdr3_aa: CASRRDVGSYEQYF
cdr3_nt: TGTGCCAGCAGACGGGACGTTGGGAGCTACGAGCAGTACTTC

d_call: TRBD2
v_call: TRBV4-3
j_call: TRBJ2-1
clone_size: -
cdr3_aa: CASSQDSGLAGNNEQFF
cdr3_nt: TGCGCCAGCAGCCAAGATTCTGGACTAGCGGGGAACAATGAGCAGTTCTTC

d_call: -
v_call: TRBV5-1
j_call: TRBJ2-7
clone_size: -
cdr3_aa: CASSLVTSSPYEQYF
cdr3_nt: TGCGCCAGCAGCTTGGTGACATCTTCGCCCTACGAGCAGTACTTC

d_call: TRBD2
v_call: TRBV30
j_call: TRBJ2-1
clone_size: -
cdr3_aa: CAWSVRGLARAGEQFF
cdr3_nt: TGTGCCTGGAGTGTGAGGGGACTAGCAAGGGCTGGTGAGCAGTTCTTC

d_call: -
v_call: TRBV6-1
j_call: TRBJ1-1
clone_size: -
cdr3_aa: CASSEGAVNTEAFF
cdr3_nt: TGTGCCAGCAGTGAAGGGGCTGTGAACACTGAAGCTTTCTTT

d_call: -
v_call: TRBV19
j_call: TRBJ1-2
clone_size: once
cdr3_aa: CASGDENSYGYTF
cdr3_nt: TGTGCCAGTGGGGACGAAAACAGTTATGGCTACACCTTC

d_call: TRBD1
v_call: TRBV6-6
j_call: TRBJ1-1
clone_size: -
cdr3_aa: CASGPPGQGSGTEAFF
cdr3_nt: TGTGCCAGCGGACCTCCGGGACAGGGTTCAGGGACTGAAGCTTTCTTT

d_call: TRBD2
v_call: TRBV5-4
j_call: TRBJ2-7
clone_size: -
cdr3_aa: CASSLAGGPEYEQYF
cdr3_nt: TGTGCCAGCAGCTTGGCGGGGGGGCCAGAATACGAGCAGTACTTC

d_call: TRBD1
v_call: TRBV2
j_call: TRBJ1-1
clone_size: -
cdr3_aa: CASSNTGGTEAFF
cdr3_nt: TGTGCCAGCAGCAACACAGGGGGCACTGAAGCTTTCTTT

d_call: TRBD2
v_call: TRBV19
j_call: TRBJ2-7
clone_size: once
cdr3_aa: CASSILPSVAGSYEQYF
cdr3_nt: TGTGCCAGTAGTATCCTCCCCTCGGTAGCGGGCTCCTACGAGCAGTACTTC

d_call: -
v_call: TRBV6-1
j_call: TRBJ1-2
clone_size: -
cdr3_aa: CASLTGLYGYTF
cdr3_nt: TGTGCCAGCTTAACAGGCCTCTATGGCTACACCTTC

d_call: TRBD1
v_call: TRBV5-6
j_call: TRBJ1-1
clone_size: -
cdr3_aa: CASSLTGEAEAFF
cdr3_nt: TGTGCCAGCAGCTTGACAGGGGAGGCTGAAGCTTTCTTT

d_call: TRBD2
v_call: TRBV5-1
j_call: TRBJ2-1
clone_size: -
cdr3_aa: CASSPPSGGGDEQFF
cdr3_nt: TGCGCCAGCAGCCCTCCAAGCGGGGGAGGAGATGAGCAGTTCTTC

d_call: -
v_call: TRBV30
j_call: TRBJ1-5
clone_size: few
cdr3_aa: CAWSVGLIPGSNQPQHF
cdr3_nt: TGTGCCTGGAGTGTCGGGCTGATTCCCGGGAGCAATCAGCCCCAGCATTTT

d_call: TRBD1
v_call: TRBV7-2
j_call: TRBJ2-2
clone_size: once
cdr3_aa: CASSADRGGELFF
cdr3_nt: TGTGCCAGCAGCGCAGACAGGGGCGGGGAGCTGTTTTTT

d_call: -
v_call: TRBV7-2
j_call: TRBJ2-3
clone_size: -
cdr3_aa: CASSLVIGASTDTQYF
cdr3_nt: TGTGCCAGCAGCTTAGTTATAGGGGCCAGCACAGATACGCAGTATTTT

d_call: -
v_call: TRBV29-1
j_call: TRBJ1-2
clone_size: once
cdr3_aa: CSVRQTTNYGYTF
cdr3_nt: TGCAGCGTAAGACAGACAACTAACTATGGCTACACCTTC

d_call: TRBD2
v_call: TRBV10-3
j_call: TRBJ2-3
clone_size: -
cdr3_aa: CAINSGGDTQYF
cdr3_nt: TGTGCCATCAACTCCGGGGGGGATACGCAGTATTTT

d_call: -
v_call: TRBV5-1
j_call: TRBJ2-7
clone_size: -
cdr3_aa: CASSLTPSTVSYEQYF
cdr3_nt: TGCGCCAGCAGCTTGACCCCCTCTACAGTTTCCTACGAGCAGTACTTC

d_call: TRBD1
v_call: TRBV7-8
j_call: TRBJ1-5
clone_size: -
cdr3_aa: CASSSGGTGHQPQHF
cdr3_nt: TGTGCCAGCAGCTCGGGCGGGACAGGGCATCAGCCCCAGCATTTT

d_call: -
v_call: TRBV28
j_call: TRBJ1-3
clone_size: few
cdr3_aa: CASSLLSAGNTIYF
cdr3_nt: TGTGCCAGCAGTTTACTTTCTGCTGGAAACACCATATATTTT

d_call: TRBD2
v_call: TRBV15
j_call: TRBJ2-4
clone_size: few
cdr3_aa: CATSRDLGSGALAKNIQYF
cdr3_nt: TGTGCCACCAGCAGAGATCTTGGTAGCGGGGCCCTAGCCAAAAACATTCAGTACTTC

d_call: TRBD2
v_call: TRBV5-4
j_call: TRBJ2-3
clone_size: -
cdr3_aa: CASSLKLAGAGTDTQYF
cdr3_nt: TGTGCCAGCAGCTTGAAACTAGCGGGGGCAGGCACAGATACGCAGTATTTT

d_call: TRBD1
v_call: TRBV5-8
j_call: TRBJ2-1
clone_size: -
cdr3_aa: CASSPRRQGAYNEQFF
cdr3_nt: TGTGCCAGCAGCCCCCGACGACAGGGGGCCTACAATGAGCAGTTCTTC

d_call: -
v_call: TRBV6-1
j_call: TRBJ1-5
clone_size: -
cdr3_aa: CASAPGGERNQPQHF
cdr3_nt: TGTGCCAGTGCCCCAGGAGGGGAGCGCAATCAGCCCCAGCATTTT

d_call: TRBD1
v_call: TRBV2
j_call: TRBJ1-6
clone_size: -
cdr3_aa: CASSGTGSSYNSPLHF
cdr3_nt: TGTGCCAGCAGTGGGACAGGGAGCTCCTATAATTCACCCCTCCACTTT

d_call: -
v_call: TRBV6-6
j_call: TRBJ1-3
clone_size: -
cdr3_aa: CASSYRGTYGNTIYF
cdr3_nt: TGTGCCAGCAGTTACCGGGGGACTTATGGAAACACCATATATTTT

d_call: TRBD2
v_call: TRBV5-6
j_call: TRBJ2-5
clone_size: once
cdr3_aa: CASSSTTSGNQETQYF
cdr3_nt: TGTGCCAGCAGCTCAACGACTAGCGGGAACCAAGAGACCCAGTACTTC

d_call: TRBD1
v_call: TRBV15
j_call: TRBJ1-4
clone_size: -
cdr3_aa: CATSRDLGTGDEKLFF
cdr3_nt: TGTGCCACCAGCAGAGATCTCGGGACAGGGGATGAAAAACTGTTTTTT

d_call: TRBD1
v_call: TRBV6-5
j_call: TRBJ2-7
clone_size: -
cdr3_aa: CASSLRQGLEQYF
cdr3_nt: TGTGCCAGCAGTCTAAGACAGGGGTTGGAGCAGTACTTC

d_call: TRBD2
v_call: TRBV7-2
j_call: TRBJ2-5
clone_size: -
cdr3_aa: CASSLGGGLLTQYF
cdr3_nt: TGTGCCAGCAGCTTAGGGGGGGGACTCCTGACCCAGTACTTC

d_call: -
v_call: TRBV6-6
j_call: TRBJ1-2
clone_size: -
cdr3_aa: CASSYGHRENYGYTF
cdr3_nt: TGTGCCAGCAGTTACGGGCACAGGGAGAACTATGGCTACACCTTC